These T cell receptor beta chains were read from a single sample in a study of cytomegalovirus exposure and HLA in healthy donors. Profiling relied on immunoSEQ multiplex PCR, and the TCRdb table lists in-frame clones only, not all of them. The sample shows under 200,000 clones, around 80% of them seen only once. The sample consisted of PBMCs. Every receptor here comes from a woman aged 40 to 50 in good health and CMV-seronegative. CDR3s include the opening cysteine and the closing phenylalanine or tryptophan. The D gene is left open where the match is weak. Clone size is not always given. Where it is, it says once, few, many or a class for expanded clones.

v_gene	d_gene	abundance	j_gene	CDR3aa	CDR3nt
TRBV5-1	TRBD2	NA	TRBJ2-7	CASSPMRAGGMGEQYF	TGCGCCAGCAGTCCCATGCGGGCCGGGGGGATGGGCGAGCAGTACTTC
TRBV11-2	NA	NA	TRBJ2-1	CASSSGTRGYNEQFF	TGTGCCAGCAGCTCCGGGACACGTGGCTACAATGAGCAGTTCTTC
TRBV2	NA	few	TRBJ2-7	CASGAGRDYEQYF	TGTGCCAGCGGGGCCGGACGAGACTACGAGCAGTACTTC
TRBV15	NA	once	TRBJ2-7	CATSRSRSGNEQYF	TGTGCCACCAGCAGATCGCGTTCAGGGAACGAGCAGTACTTC
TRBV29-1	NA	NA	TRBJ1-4	CSGAGPPDEKLFF	TGCAGCGGCGCAGGGCCTCCCGACGAAAAACTGTTTTTT
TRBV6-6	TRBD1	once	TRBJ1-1	CASSYPTGGRNTEAFF	TGTGCCAGCAGCTATCCGACAGGGGGGAGGAACACTGAAGCTTTCTTT
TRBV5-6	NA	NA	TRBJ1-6	CASSSRMRPLHF	TGTGCCAGCAGCTCGCGGATGAGGCCCCTCCACTTT
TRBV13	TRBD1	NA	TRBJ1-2	CASSFPGTGSSGYTF	TGTGCCAGCAGCTTCCCAGGGACAGGTTCCTCTGGCTACACCTTC
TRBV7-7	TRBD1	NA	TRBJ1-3	CASSLTGGPGNTIYF	TGTGCTAGCAGCCTGACAGGGGGGCCTGGAAACACCATATATTTT
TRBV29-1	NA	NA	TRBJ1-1	CSVALRRKDTEAFF	TGCAGCGTTGCGCTACGGAGGAAGGACACTGAAGCTTTCTTT
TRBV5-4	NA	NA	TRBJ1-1	CASSLGSRNTEAFF	TGTGCCAGCAGCTTGGGGAGTAGGAACACTGAAGCTTTCTTT
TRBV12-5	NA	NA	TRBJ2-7	CASGLRDIPYEQYF	TGTGCTAGTGGTTTGCGGGACATACCCTACGAGCAGTACTTC
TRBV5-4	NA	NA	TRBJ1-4	CASSSRGGSEKLFF	TGTGCCAGCAGCTCCCGAGGGGGATCTGAAAAACTGTTTTTT